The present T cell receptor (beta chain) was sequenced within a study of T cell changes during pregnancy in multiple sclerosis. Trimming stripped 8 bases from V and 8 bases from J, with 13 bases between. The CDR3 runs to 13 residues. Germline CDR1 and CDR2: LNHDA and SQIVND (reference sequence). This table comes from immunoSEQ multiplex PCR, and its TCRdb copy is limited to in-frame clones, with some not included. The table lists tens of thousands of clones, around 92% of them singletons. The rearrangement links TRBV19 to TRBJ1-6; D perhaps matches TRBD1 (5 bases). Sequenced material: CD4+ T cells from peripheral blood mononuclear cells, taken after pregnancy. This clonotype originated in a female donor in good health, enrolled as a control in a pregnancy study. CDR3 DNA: TGTGCCAGTCGGCGGACAAATGATTCACCCCTCCACTTT. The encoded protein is CASRRTNDSPLHF. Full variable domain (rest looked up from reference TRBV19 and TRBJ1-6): DGGITQSPKYLFRKEGQNVTLSCEQNLNHDAMYWYRQDPGQGLRLIYYSQIVNDFQKGDIAEGYSVSREKKESFPLTVTSAQKNPTAFYLCASRRTNDSPLHFGNGTRLTVT.